Listed below are T cell receptor beta chains from one sample, sequenced in a study of T cell changes during pregnancy in multiple sclerosis. Assay: immunoSEQ multiplex PCR; the TCRdb copy retains only in-frame clones and omits some. The table lists about 74,000 clones, 75% to 90% of them singletons. The sample consisted of peripheral blood, taken before pregnancy. These receptors were collected from a female donor with multiple sclerosis, enrolled in a pregnancy study. Each CDR3 is given without its conserved first and last residue. D genes are given only for firm matches. Size is stated for part of the rows, as once, few or many counts, or as a class when the clone is expanded.

V: TRBV30
size: -
J: TRBJ2-1
length: 13
D: -
CDR3: AWRKAGGSYNEQF

V: TRBV25-1
size: -
J: TRBJ2-7
length: 11
D: TRBD1
CDR3: ASSAAGGGEQY

V: TRBV6-6
size: -
J: TRBJ1-1
length: 13
D: TRBD1
CDR3: ASTLSGTGRTEAF

V: TRBV27
size: once
J: TRBJ2-1
length: 13
D: TRBD2
CDR3: ASSSLGLAGYEQF

V: TRBV15
size: -
J: TRBJ2-5
length: 13
D: -
CDR3: ATSRGPTMEETQY

V: TRBV2
size: -
J: TRBJ2-7
length: 9
D: -
CDR3: ASRAETEQY

V: TRBV30
size: -
J: TRBJ2-1
length: 11
D: -
CDR3: AWLASAYNEQF

V: TRBV6-5
size: few
J: TRBJ1-5
length: 13
D: -
CDR3: ASSSFQDSNQPQH

V: TRBV30
size: -
J: TRBJ1-2
length: 12
D: TRBD1
CDR3: AWSRDRGNYGYT

V: TRBV6-5
size: -
J: TRBJ2-7
length: 14
D: -
CDR3: ASSYQGGTPAYEQY

V: TRBV7-3
size: -
J: TRBJ1-4
length: 13
D: -
CDR3: ASRLGLGVREKLF

V: TRBV11-2
size: -
J: TRBJ1-1
length: 14
D: -
CDR3: ASSSLVDGPNTEAF

V: TRBV30
size: -
J: TRBJ2-5
length: 13
D: TRBD1
CDR3: AWDLGQGAGETQY

V: TRBV15
size: -
J: TRBJ2-6
length: 14
D: -
CDR3: ATSRDRGSGANVLT

V: TRBV6-5
size: -
J: TRBJ2-2
length: 13
D: -
CDR3: ASSYSGGGTGELF

V: TRBV11-2
size: -
J: TRBJ1-5
length: 16
D: TRBD1
CDR3: ASSSLGQGGSSNQPQH

V: TRBV30
size: -
J: TRBJ2-2
length: 11
D: -
CDR3: AWSVTEGGELF

V: TRBV28
size: -
J: TRBJ2-1
length: 13
D: -
CDR3: ASSSGGSSYNEQF

V: TRBV6-5
size: -
J: TRBJ2-3
length: 11
D: TRBD1
CDR3: ASTFGTGDTQY

V: TRBV5-6
size: once
J: TRBJ1-6
length: 12
D: -
CDR3: ASSPFFGSSPLH

V: TRBV6-4
size: once
J: TRBJ2-2
length: 11
D: -
CDR3: ASRTGNTGELF

V: TRBV30
size: -
J: TRBJ1-4
length: 12
D: TRBD1
CDR3: AWSGQGPNEKLF

V: TRBV7-9
size: -
J: TRBJ2-4
length: 13
D: TRBD2
CDR3: ASQAGPLAKNIQY

V: TRBV7-9
size: -
J: TRBJ1-5
length: 10
D: -
CDR3: ASSLSAAAQH

V: TRBV27
size: -
J: TRBJ2-1
length: 13
D: -
CDR3: ASLREAVGGNEQF

V: TRBV6-5
size: -
J: TRBJ1-2
length: 13
D: -
CDR3: ASSYSFSGDYGYT

V: TRBV5-8
size: -
J: TRBJ2-2
length: 15
D: -
CDR3: ASSWPVAGTNTGELF

V: TRBV19
size: -
J: TRBJ1-1
length: 14
D: -
CDR3: ASTPAGHPEVTEAF

V: TRBV10-3
size: -
J: TRBJ1-1
length: 11
D: TRBD1
CDR3: AISAGTDNEAF

V: TRBV10-3
size: -
J: TRBJ1-2
length: 14
D: -
CDR3: AISVSPLETYSGYT

V: TRBV6-1
size: once
J: TRBJ1-2
length: 14
D: TRBD1
CDR3: ASSEAGTDGNYGYT

V: TRBV5-1
size: -
J: TRBJ1-4
length: 12
D: -
CDR3: ASSLDSTNEKLF

V: TRBV19
size: once
J: TRBJ1-1
length: 11
D: -
CDR3: ASSIAQGAEAF

V: TRBV5-1
size: -
J: TRBJ1-1
length: 13
D: -
CDR3: ASSQGGALNTEAF

V: TRBV4-2
size: -
J: TRBJ1-2
length: 12
D: -
CDR3: ASRGSGEHYGYT

V: TRBV2
size: few
J: TRBJ1-1
length: 12
D: -
CDR3: ASSESSMNTEAF

V: TRBV18
size: -
J: TRBJ1-1
length: 14
D: -
CDR3: ASSLLNQGQNTEAF

V: TRBV6-5
size: -
J: TRBJ1-1
length: 13
D: TRBD1
CDR3: ASSRPGTGNTEAF

V: TRBV7-3
size: -
J: TRBJ2-3
length: 13
D: -
CDR3: ASSLSSGPTDTQY

V: TRBV29-1
size: -
J: -
length: 13
D: TRBD1
CDR3: SVVSHPDRSYEQY

V: TRBV7-2
size: -
J: TRBJ2-7
length: 12
D: TRBD1
CDR3: ASSLGQGFYEQY

V: TRBV5-1
size: -
J: TRBJ1-5
length: 13
D: -
CDR3: ASSLGDTSNQPQH

V: TRBV5-6
size: -
J: TRBJ2-7
length: 10
D: -
CDR3: ASSKSGYEQY

V: TRBV18
size: -
J: TRBJ2-3
length: 13
D: TRBD2
CDR3: ASSRDYGGTDTQY

V: TRBV10-3
size: -
J: TRBJ2-7
length: 12
D: TRBD1
CDR3: AISLRDRGVVQY

V: TRBV21-1
size: -
J: TRBJ1-6
length: 16
D: -
CDR3: ATRTVKRDRMYNSPLH

V: TRBV7-9
size: few
J: TRBJ1-1
length: 11
D: -
CDR3: ASSLSSNTEAF

V: TRBV7-2
size: -
J: TRBJ1-2
length: 12
D: TRBD1
CDR3: ASSLGDSYYGYT

V: TRBV28
size: once
J: TRBJ2-5
length: 10
D: -
CDR3: ASSNHGGTQY

V: TRBV30
size: -
J: TRBJ1-2
length: 11
D: -
CDR3: AWRAGGASGYT

V: TRBV28
size: -
J: TRBJ2-7
length: 12
D: -
CDR3: ASSFWTARYEQY

V: TRBV18
size: -
J: TRBJ2-7
length: 13
D: TRBD1
CDR3: ASSPPGTGLYEQY

V: TRBV4-2
size: -
J: TRBJ2-7
length: 13
D: TRBD2
CDR3: ASATETSGSYEQY

V: TRBV5-1
size: -
J: TRBJ2-2
length: 14
D: TRBD1
CDR3: ASSLQGLANTGELF